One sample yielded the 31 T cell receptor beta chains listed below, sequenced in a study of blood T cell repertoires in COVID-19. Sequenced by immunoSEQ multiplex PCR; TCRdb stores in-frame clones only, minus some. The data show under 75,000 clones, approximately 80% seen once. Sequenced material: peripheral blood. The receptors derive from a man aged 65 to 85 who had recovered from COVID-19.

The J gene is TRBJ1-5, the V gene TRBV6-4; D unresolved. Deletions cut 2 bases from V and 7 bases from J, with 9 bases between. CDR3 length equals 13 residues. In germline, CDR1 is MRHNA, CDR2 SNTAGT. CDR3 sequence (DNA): TGTGCCAGCAGTGACGGTGGCACCCAGCCCCAGCATTTT. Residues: CASSDGGTQPQHF.

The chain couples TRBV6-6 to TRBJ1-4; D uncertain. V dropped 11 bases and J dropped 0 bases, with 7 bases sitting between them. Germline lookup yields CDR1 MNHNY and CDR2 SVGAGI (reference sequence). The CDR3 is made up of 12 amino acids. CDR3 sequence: CASHATNEKLFF. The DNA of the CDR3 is TGTGCCTCCCATGCAACTAATGAAAAACTGTTTTTT.

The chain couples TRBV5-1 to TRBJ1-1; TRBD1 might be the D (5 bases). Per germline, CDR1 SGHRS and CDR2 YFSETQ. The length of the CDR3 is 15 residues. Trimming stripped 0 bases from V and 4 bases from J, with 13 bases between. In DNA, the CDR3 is TGCGCCAGCAGCTTGGGGGACTTGACTACCACTGAAGCTTTCTTT. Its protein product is CASSLGDLTTTEAFF.

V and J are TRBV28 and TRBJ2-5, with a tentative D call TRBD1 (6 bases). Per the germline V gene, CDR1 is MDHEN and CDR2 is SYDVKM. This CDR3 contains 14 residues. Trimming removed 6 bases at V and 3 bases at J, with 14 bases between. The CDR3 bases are TGTGCCAGCAGGCCAGCAGGGGTAGAAGAGACCCAGTACTTC. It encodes CASRPAGVEETQYF.

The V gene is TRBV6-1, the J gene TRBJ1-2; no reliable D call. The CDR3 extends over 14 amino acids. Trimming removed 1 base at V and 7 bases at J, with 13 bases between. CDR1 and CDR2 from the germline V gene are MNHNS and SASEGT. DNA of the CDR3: TGTGCCAGCAGTGAAGAGAGACAACGTGGTGGCTACACCTTC. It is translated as CASSEERQRGGYTF.

CDR3 in DNA: TGCGCCAGCAGCCGGACAGGGGATACTGAAGCTTTCTTT. Translated, it gives CASSRTGDTEAFF. The V gene is TRBV4-1, the J gene TRBJ1-1; 9 nucleotides line up with TRBD1. In germline, CDR1 is MGHRA, CDR2 YSYEKL. The V and J ends lost 4 bases and 5 bases, in that order; junction bases with no gene match: 2. There are 13 residues in the CDR3.

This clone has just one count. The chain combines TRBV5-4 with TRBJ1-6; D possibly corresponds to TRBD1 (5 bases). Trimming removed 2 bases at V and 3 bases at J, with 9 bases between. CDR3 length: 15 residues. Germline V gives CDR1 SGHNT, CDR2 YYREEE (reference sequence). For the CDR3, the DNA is TGTGCCAGCAGCTTAGCTCAGGGCTATAATTCACCCCTCCACTTT. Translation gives CASSLAQGYNSPLHF.

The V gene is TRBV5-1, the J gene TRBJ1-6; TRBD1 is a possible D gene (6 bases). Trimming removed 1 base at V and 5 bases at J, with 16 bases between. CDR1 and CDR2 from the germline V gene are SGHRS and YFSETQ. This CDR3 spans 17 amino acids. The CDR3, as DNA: TGCGCCAGCAGCTTGAACTGGTCAGGACAGAATAATTCACCCCTCCACTTT. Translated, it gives CASSLNWSGQNNSPLHF.

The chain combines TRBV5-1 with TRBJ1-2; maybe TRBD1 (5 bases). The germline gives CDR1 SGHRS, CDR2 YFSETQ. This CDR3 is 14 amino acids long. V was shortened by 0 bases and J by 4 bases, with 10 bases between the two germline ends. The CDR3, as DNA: TGCGCCAGCAGCTTGGATACGGGGGGCTATGGCTACACCTTC. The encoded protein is CASSLDTGGYGYTF. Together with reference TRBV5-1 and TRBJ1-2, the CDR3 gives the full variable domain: KAGVTQTPRYLIKTRGQQVTLSCSPISGHRSVSWYQQTPGQGLQFLFEYFSETQRNKGNFPGRFSGRQFSNSRSEMNVSTLELGDSALYLCASSLDTGGYGYTFGSGTRLTVV.

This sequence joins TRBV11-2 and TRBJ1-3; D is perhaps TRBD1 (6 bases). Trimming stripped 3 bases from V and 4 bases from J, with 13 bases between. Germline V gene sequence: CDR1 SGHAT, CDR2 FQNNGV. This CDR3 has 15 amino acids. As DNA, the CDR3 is TGTGCCAGCAGCTTTGACAGGACCCGAGGAAACACCATATATTTT. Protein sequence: CASSFDRTRGNTIYF.

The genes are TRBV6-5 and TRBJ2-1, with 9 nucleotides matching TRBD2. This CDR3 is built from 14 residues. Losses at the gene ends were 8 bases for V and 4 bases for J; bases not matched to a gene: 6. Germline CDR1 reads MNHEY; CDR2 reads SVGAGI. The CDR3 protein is CASRPAGGYNEQFF. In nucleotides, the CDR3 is TGTGCCAGCCGCCCAGCGGGGGGATACAATGAGCAGTTCTTC.

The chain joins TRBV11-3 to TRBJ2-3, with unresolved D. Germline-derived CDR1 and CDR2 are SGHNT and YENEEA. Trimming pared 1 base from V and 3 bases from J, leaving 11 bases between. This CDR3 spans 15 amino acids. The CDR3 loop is CASSLGGDLTDTQYF. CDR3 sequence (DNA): TGTGCCAGCAGCTTAGGCGGCGATTTGACAGATACGCAGTATTTT.

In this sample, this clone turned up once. This chain's CDR3 is CASSNQGLNTEAFF. CDR3 bases: TGTGCCAGCAGCAACCAGGGGCTGAACACTGAAGCTTTCTTT. The chain uses TRBV28 and TRBJ1-1, with a tentative D call TRBD1 (6 bases). The CDR3 consists of 14 residues. The germline gives CDR1 MDHEN, CDR2 SYDVKM. The V gene lost 6 bases and the J gene lost 0 bases, with 11 bases spanning the gap.

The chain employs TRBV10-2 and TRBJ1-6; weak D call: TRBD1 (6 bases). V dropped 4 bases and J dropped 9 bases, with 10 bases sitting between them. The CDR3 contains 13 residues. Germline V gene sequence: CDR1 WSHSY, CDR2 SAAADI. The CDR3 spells CASSGQESSPLHF. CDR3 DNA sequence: TGCGCCAGCAGTGGACAGGAAAGTTCACCCCTCCACTTT.

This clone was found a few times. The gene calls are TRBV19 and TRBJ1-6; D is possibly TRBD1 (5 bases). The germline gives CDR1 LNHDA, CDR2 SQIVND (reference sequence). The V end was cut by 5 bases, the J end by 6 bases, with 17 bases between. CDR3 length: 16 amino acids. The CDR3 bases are TGTGCCAGTAGTCCACCCAGCCAGGGAATTAATTCACCCCTCCACTTT. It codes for CASSPPSQGINSPLHF.

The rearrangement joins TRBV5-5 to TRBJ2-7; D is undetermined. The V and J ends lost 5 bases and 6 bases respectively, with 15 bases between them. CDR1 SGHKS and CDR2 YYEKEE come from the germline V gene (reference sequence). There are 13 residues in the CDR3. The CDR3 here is CASSTGVGLEQYF. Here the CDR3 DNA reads TGTGCCAGCAGTACCGGTGTTGGGCTCGAGCAGTACTTC.

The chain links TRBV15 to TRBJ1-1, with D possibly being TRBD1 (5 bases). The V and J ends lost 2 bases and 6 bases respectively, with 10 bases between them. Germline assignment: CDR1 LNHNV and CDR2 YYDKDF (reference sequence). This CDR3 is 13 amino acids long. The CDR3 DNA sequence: TGTGCCACCAGCAGACAGGAGACAGCTGAAGCTTTCTTT. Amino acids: CATSRQETAEAFF.

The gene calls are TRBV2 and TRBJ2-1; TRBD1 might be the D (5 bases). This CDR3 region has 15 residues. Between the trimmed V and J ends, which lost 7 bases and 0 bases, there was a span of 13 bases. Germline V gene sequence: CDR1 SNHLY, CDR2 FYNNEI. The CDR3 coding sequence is TGTGCCAGCACGCTCAGGGATTCCTCCTACAATGAGCAGTTCTTC. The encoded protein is CASTLRDSSYNEQFF. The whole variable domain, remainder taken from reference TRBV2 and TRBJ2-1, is EPEVTQTPSHQVTQMGQEVILRCVPISNHLYFYWYRQILGQKVEFLVSFYNNEISEKSEIFDDQFSVERPDGSNFTLKIRSTKLEDSAMYFCASTLRDSSYNEQFFGPGTRLTVL.

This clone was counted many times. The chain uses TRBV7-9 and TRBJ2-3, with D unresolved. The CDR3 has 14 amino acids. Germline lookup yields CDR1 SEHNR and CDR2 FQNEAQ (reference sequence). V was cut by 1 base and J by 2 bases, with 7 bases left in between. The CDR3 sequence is CASSLVGYTDTQYF. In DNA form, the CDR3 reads TGTGCCAGCAGCTTAGTCGGGTACACAGATACGCAGTATTTT. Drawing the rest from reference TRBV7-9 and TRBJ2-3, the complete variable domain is DTGVSQNPRHKITKRGQNVTFRCDPISEHNRLYWYRQTLGQGPEFLTYFQNEAQLEKSRLLSDRFSAERPKGSFSTLEIQRTEQGDSAMYLCASSLVGYTDTQYFGPGTRLTVL.

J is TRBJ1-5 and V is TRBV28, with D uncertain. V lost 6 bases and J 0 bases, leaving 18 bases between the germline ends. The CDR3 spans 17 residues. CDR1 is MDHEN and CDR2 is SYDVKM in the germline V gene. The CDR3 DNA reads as TGTGCCAGCAGCCCAAACGTCGCGGATTATAGCAATCAGCCCCAGCATTTT. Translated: CASSPNVADYSNQPQHF.

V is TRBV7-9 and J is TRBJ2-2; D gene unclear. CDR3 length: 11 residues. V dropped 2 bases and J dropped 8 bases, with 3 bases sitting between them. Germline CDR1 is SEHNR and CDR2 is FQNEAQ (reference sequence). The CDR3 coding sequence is TGTGCCAGCAGCTTACGTGGGGAGCTGTTTTTT. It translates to CASSLRGELFF.

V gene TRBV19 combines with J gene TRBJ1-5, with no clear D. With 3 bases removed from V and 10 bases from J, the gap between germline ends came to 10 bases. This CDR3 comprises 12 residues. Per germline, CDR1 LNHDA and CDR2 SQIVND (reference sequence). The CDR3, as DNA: TGTGCCAGTAGTATCCGGGGTTCACCCCAGCATTTT. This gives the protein CASSIRGSPQHF.

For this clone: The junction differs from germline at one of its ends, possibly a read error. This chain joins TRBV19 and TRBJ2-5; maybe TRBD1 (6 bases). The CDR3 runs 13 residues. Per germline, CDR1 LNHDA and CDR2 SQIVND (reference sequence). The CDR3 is CASTSGDKETQYF. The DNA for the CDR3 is TGTGCGAGTACATCCGGGGACAAAGAGACCCAGTACTTC.

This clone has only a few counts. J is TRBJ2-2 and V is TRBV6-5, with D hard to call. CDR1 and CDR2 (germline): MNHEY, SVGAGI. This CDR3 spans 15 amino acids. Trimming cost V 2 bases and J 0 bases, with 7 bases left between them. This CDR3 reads CASSYATTNTGELFF. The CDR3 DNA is TGTGCCAGCAGTTACGCCACAACGAACACCGGGGAGCTGTTTTTT.

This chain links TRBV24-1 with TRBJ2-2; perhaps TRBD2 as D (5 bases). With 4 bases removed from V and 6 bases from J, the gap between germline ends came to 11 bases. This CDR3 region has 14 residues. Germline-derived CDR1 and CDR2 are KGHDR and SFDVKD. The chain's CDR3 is CATSERVGAGELFF. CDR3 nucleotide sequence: TGTGCCACCAGTGAGAGGGTCGGAGCCGGGGAGCTGTTTTTT.

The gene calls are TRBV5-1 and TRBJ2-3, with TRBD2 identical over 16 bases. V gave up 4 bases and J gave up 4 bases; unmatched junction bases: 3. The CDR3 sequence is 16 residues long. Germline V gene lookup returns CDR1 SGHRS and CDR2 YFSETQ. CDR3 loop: CASSTGTSGGADTQYF. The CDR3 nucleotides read TGCGCCAGCAGCACCGGGACTAGCGGGGGGGCAGATACGCAGTATTTT.

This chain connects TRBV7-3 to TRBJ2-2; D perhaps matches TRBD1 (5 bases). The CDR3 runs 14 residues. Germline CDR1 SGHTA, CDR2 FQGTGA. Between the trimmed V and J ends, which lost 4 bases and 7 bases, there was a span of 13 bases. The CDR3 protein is CASSSAGQDGELFF. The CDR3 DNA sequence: TGTGCCAGCAGCTCGGCAGGGCAGGACGGGGAGCTGTTTTTT.

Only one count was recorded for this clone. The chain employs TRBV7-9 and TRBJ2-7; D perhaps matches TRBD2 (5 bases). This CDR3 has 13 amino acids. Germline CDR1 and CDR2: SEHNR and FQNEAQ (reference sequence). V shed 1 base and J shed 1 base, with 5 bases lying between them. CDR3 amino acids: CASSLGESYEQYF. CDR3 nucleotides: TGTGCCAGCAGCTTAGGGGAGTCCTACGAGCAGTACTTC.

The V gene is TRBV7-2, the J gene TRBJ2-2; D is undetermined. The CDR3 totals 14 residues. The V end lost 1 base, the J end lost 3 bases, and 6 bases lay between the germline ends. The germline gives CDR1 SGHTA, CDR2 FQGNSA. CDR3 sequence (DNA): TGTGCCAGCAGCTTAGGGGCCCACACCGGGGAGCTGTTTTTT. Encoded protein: CASSLGAHTGELFF.

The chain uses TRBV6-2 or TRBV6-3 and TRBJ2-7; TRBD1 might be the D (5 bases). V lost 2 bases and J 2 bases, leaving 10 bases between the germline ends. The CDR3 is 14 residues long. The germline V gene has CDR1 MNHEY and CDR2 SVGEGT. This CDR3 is CASSYGAVTYEQYF. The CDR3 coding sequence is TGTGCCAGCAGTTACGGGGCGGTTACCTACGAGCAGTACTTC.

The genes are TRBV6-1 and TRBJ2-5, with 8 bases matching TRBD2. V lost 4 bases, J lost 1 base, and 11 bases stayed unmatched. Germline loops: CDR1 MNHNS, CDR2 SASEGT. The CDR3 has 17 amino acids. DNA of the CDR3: TGTGCCAGCAGTGTTTTGGGGGCTAGCGGGTTCCAAGAGACCCAGTACTTC. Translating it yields CASSVLGASGFQETQYF.